This T cell receptor beta chain appears in the sequencing data of a study of OX40 agonist ivuxolimab in advanced cancers. Profiled with immunoSEQ multiplex PCR; TCRdb holds only in-frame clones, not every one. The table has approximately 23,000 clones, just under 75% seen once. The CDR3 length is 17 residues. Per germline, CDR1 SGHVS and CDR2 FNYEAQ. Trimming removed 0 bases from V and 3 bases from J, with 14 bases in between. This receptor was identified in an adult with an advanced solid tumor such as melanoma, head and neck, liver or kidney cancer. The material sequenced was CD4+ or CD8+ T cells sorted from blood, taken in a trial of the OX40 agonist ivuxolimab. The chain has TRBV7-6 and TRBJ2-2; maybe TRBD1 (6 bases). This CDR3 is CASSLAELRGHTGELFF. The DNA of the CDR3 is TGTGCCAGCAGCTTAGCAGAACTCAGGGGTCACACCGGGGAGCTGTTTTTT.